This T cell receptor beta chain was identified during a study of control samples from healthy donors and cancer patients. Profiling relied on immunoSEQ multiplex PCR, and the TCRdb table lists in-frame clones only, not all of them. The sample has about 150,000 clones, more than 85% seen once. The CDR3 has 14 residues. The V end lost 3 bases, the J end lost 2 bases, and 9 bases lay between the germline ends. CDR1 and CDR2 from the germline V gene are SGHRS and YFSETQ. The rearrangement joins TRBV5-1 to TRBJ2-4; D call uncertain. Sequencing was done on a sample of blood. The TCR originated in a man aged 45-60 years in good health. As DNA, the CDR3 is TGCGCCAGCAGCTCCTATTTAACCAAAAACATTCAGTACTTC. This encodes CASSSYLTKNIQYF.